The next 24 T cell receptor beta chains were all read from a single sample in a study of cytomegalovirus exposure and HLA in healthy donors. A multiplex PCR was run with 60 Vbeta primers and 13 Jbeta primers. The table came from immunoSEQ multiplex PCR; TCRdb's copy has only in-frame clones and leaves some out. This table has about 190,000 clones, around 75% appearing once. What was sequenced was PBMCs. These receptors all come from a woman aged 25 to 39 in good health and CMV-seropositive.

The V gene is TRBV11-2, the J gene TRBJ2-7, with D maybe TRBD1 (6 bases). CDR3 length: 14 amino acids. Germline lookup yields CDR1 SGHAT and CDR2 FQNNGV. Trimming stripped 3 bases from V and 2 bases from J, with 11 bases between. CDR3 sequence: CASSFGTLTYEQYF. The CDR3 DNA sequence: TGTGCCAGCAGCTTCGGGACACTCACCTACGAGCAGTACTTC. Full variable domain (missing parts from reference TRBV11-2 and TRBJ2-7): EAGVAQSPRYKIIEKRQSVAFWCNPISGHATLYWYQQILGQGPKLLIQFQNNGVVDDSQLPKDRFSAERLKGVDSTLKIQPAKLEDSAVYLCASSFGTLTYEQYFGPGTRLTVT.

The chain combines TRBV21-1 with TRBJ2-1; TRBD2 was called by the table and not checked on the DNA. TRBV21-1 is a documented pseudogene. The CDR3 runs 15 residues. The CDR3 here is CASPAQGLAVNEQFF. For the CDR3, the DNA is TGTGCCAGCCCCGCCCAAGGACTAGCTGTCAATGAGCAGTTCTTC.

The rearrangement uses TRBV7-9 and TRBJ2-2, with TRBD2 matching over 8 bases. Germline CDR1 and CDR2: SEHNR and FQNEAQ (reference sequence). Losses at the gene ends were 5 bases for V and 6 bases for J; bases not matched to a gene: 5. The CDR3 is 14 residues long. In nucleotides, the CDR3 is TGTGCCAGCAGCGACTCGCGGGAGGCCGGGGAGCTGTTTTTT. It specifies CASSDSREAGELFF.

The CDR3 sequence is CASSPEGARGYTF. The CDR3 nucleotides are TGTGCCAGCTCACCCGAGGGGGCTCGGGGCTACACCTTC. V gene TRBV18 combines with J gene TRBJ1-2; 7 nucleotides align to TRBD1. This CDR3 has 13 residues. J gave up 8 bases and V 3 bases, and 6 bases lay outside the gene matches. CDR1 is KGHSH, CDR2 LQKENI, per germline.

The chain is built from TRBV6-5 and TRBJ2-7, with D perhaps matching TRBD2 (6 bases). V gave up 2 bases and J gave up 4 bases, with 15 bases separating them. This CDR3 has 15 residues. Germline V gene data show CDR1 as MNHEY and CDR2 as SVGAGI. CDR3 coding DNA: TGTGCCAGCAGTTACGAGGCCGGGGGTGCTTACGAGCAGTACTTC. Its protein product is CASSYEAGGAYEQYF.

The V and J genes are TRBV6-1 and TRBJ1-5; TRBD1 matches at 7 bases. After removal of 8 bases from V and 4 bases from J, the junction contained 5 bases not matched to a gene. The germline V gene has CDR1 MNHNS and CDR2 SASEGT. CDR3 length: 13 amino acids. The chain's CDR3 is CASRGTDNQPQHF. The CDR3 DNA reads as TGTGCCAGCCGTGGGACAGATAATCAGCCCCAGCATTTT.

The DNA for the CDR3 is TGCAGCGTTGAAGATTGGGGACAGGGAAAAGATGAAGTCCGAACTAACTATGGCTACACCTTC. Translated: CSVEDWGQGKDEVRTNYGYTF. V usage is TRBV29-1 and J usage is TRBJ1-2; TRBD1 agrees at 9 bases. The CDR3 spans 21 residues. Germline V CDR1 and CDR2: SQVTM, ANQGSEA. J gave up 0 bases and V 0 bases, and 20 bases lay outside the gene matches. Full variable domain (remainder filled in from reference TRBV29-1 and TRBJ1-2): SAVISQKPSRDICQRGTSLTIQCQVDSQVTMMFWYRQQPGQSLTLIATANQGSEATYESGFVIDKFPISRPNLTFSTLTVSNMSPEDSSIYLCSVEDWGQGKDEVRTNYGYTFGSGTRLTVV.

In regard to this clone: The junction does not match germline at one end; this may be a read error. The rearrangement uses TRBV28 and TRBJ2-7, with a possible D match to TRBD2 (5 bases). Germline V gene sequence: CDR1 MDHEN, CDR2 SYDVKM. The CDR3 length is 12 residues. The DNA of the CDR3 is TGTGCCACCACCTCTAGCTCCTACGAGCGGTACTTC. The encoded protein is CATTSSSYERYF.

This clone was observed a handful of times. V and J are TRBV5-1 and TRBJ2-7, with D perhaps matching TRBD1 (5 bases). Germline CDR1 is SGHRS and CDR2 is YFSETQ. Trimming took off 1 base at V and 3 bases at J, with 11 bases between the two ends. The CDR3 spans 14 residues. As DNA, the CDR3 is TGCGCCAGCAGCTTGCGCAGGGAAGGCTACGAGCAGTACTTC. Translated, it gives CASSLRREGYEQYF.

This chain links TRBV11-3 with TRBJ1-5, with D possibly matching TRBD1 (6 bases). CDR3 length: 12 amino acids. CDR1 and CDR2 from the germline V gene are SGHNT and YENEEA. The CDR3: CVPDRTYQPQHF. DNA of the CDR3: TGTGTCCCCGACAGGACTTATCAGCCCCAGCATTTT.

This clone was found a few times. Sequence at one end of the junction differs from germline and may be a read error. This chain links TRBV7-9 with TRBJ2-7, with 7 bases aligning to TRBD1. The CDR3 has 18 residues. Germline values: CDR1 SEHNR, CDR2 FQNEAQ (reference sequence). CDR3 amino acids: CSSSSKTGPNLNSYEQYF. In nucleotides, the CDR3 is TGTTCCAGCAGCTCGAAGACAGGGCCGAACTTAAACTCCTACGAGCAGTACTTC.

The gene calls are TRBV6-5 and TRBJ2-1; D gene unclear. This CDR3 spans 13 amino acids. Germline V CDR1 and CDR2: MNHEY, SVGAGI. Trimming cost V 2 bases and J 4 bases, with 6 bases left between them. The CDR3: CASSYDSYNEQFF. CDR3 sequence (DNA): TGTGCCAGCAGTTACGACTCTTACAATGAGCAGTTCTTC.

The chain links TRBV6-5 to TRBJ1-5; unclear D gene. Deletions cut 4 bases from V and 2 bases from J, with 12 bases between. Germline V gene sequence: CDR1 MNHEY, CDR2 SVGAGI. The CDR3 runs to 15 residues. CDR3 loop: CASSSPGFGNQPQHF. The CDR3 nucleotides are TGTGCCAGCAGTTCCCCCGGGTTCGGCAATCAGCCCCAGCATTTT.

The chain links TRBV4-1 to TRBJ2-5; D is possibly TRBD2 (5 bases). This CDR3 spans 13 amino acids. Germline CDR1 and CDR2: MGHRA and YSYEKL. Trimming removed 0 bases at V and 6 bases at J, with 8 bases between. DNA for the CDR3: TGCGCCAGCAGCCAAGATAGGGAGCAGACCCAGTACTTC. It yields the protein CASSQDREQTQYF.

This clone has more than one count but fewer than ten. V gene TRBV18 combines with J gene TRBJ2-3; D uncertain. The ends were cut back, 3 bases at V and 4 bases at J, with 5 bases in the middle. Germline V gene sequence: CDR1 KGHSH, CDR2 LQKENI. The CDR3 covers 12 residues. This chain's CDR3 is CASSPSADTQYF. DNA of the CDR3: TGTGCCAGCTCACCTTCAGCAGATACGCAGTATTTT.

The chain employs TRBV28 and TRBJ1-5; 8 bases agree with TRBD1. Germline V gene lookup returns CDR1 MDHEN and CDR2 SYDVKM. The ends lost 5 bases at V and 6 bases at J; junction bases unmatched: 18. The CDR3 extends over 18 amino acids. The CDR3 protein is CASSPRQGLGTDSQPQHF. As DNA, the CDR3 is TGTGCCAGCAGTCCTAGACAGGGGTTGGGGACTGATTCTCAGCCCCAGCATTTT.

Written as DNA, the CDR3 is TGCGCCAGCAGCTTGCGGGGCGACAGGGCCCAGACCCAGTACTTC. Amino acids: CASSLRGDRAQTQYF. This chain joins TRBV5-1 and TRBJ2-5; TRBD1 aligns across 7 bases. Germline V gene sequence: CDR1 SGHRS, CDR2 YFSETQ. After removal of 1 base from V and 6 bases from J, the junction contained 9 bases not matched to a gene. The CDR3 runs to 15 residues.

This clone was seen just once. The V gene is TRBV28, the J gene TRBJ1-5; D is unresolved. This CDR3 comprises 13 residues. Germline-derived CDR1 and CDR2 are MDHEN and SYDVKM. With 3 bases removed from V and 3 bases from J, the gap between germline ends came to 6 bases. The CDR3 is CASSFPVNQPQHF. CDR3 nucleotide sequence: TGTGCCAGCAGTTTTCCAGTCAATCAGCCCCAGCATTTT. Full variable domain (remainder filled in from reference TRBV28 and TRBJ1-5): DVKVTQSSRYLVKRTGEKVFLECVQDMDHENMFWYRQDPGLGLRLIYFSYDVKMKEKGDIPEGYSVSREKKERFSLILESASTNQTSMYLCASSFPVNQPQHFGDGTRLSIL.

This chain links TRBV6-6 with TRBJ1-2, with D tentatively TRBD1 (6 bases). The V gene lost 8 bases and the J gene lost 3 bases, with 19 bases spanning the gap. Germline CDR1 reads MNHNY; CDR2 reads SVGAGI (reference sequence). This CDR3 has 15 amino acids. CDR3 amino acids: CASRTGGRFYYGYTF. The CDR3 region has the DNA TGTGCCAGCCGGACCGGGGGGCGCTTCTACTATGGCTACACCTTC.

This clone was found a few times. CDR3 residues: CASTYDTAGANVLTF. DNA of the CDR3: TGTGCCAGCACCTATGACACAGCTGGGGCCAACGTCCTGACTTTC. The rearrangement joins TRBV6-1 to TRBJ2-6; D gene ambiguous. V dropped 7 bases and J dropped 2 bases, with 12 bases sitting between them. Germline V gene data show CDR1 as MNHNS and CDR2 as SASEGT. There are 15 residues in the CDR3.

This rearrangement joins TRBV7-2 to TRBJ1-1; D not certain. CDR3 length: 13 amino acids. Trimming took off 4 bases at V and 0 bases at J, with 6 bases between the two ends. Germline values: CDR1 SGHTA, CDR2 FQGNSA. The CDR3 DNA follows: TGTGCCAGCAGCTCTGTCCTGAACACTGAAGCTTTCTTT. Translation gives CASSSVLNTEAFF.

This clone was detected only a few times. The chain uses TRBV5-5 and TRBJ1-5; D unresolved. CDR1 and CDR2 from the germline V gene are SGHKS and YYEKEE (reference sequence). This CDR3 comprises 15 residues. Trimming cost V 0 bases and J 0 bases, with 7 bases left between them. CDR3 sequence reads: CASSLAGNSNQPQHF. The CDR3 nucleotides are TGTGCCAGCAGCTTGGCTGGCAATAGCAATCAGCCCCAGCATTTT.

V usage is TRBV14 and J usage is TRBJ2-7, with TRBD2 as a possible D gene (6 bases). Germline CDR1 and CDR2: SGHDN and FVKESK. The CDR3 sequence is 18 residues long. The V end was cut by 4 bases, the J end by 4 bases, with 26 bases between. For the CDR3, the DNA is TGTGCCAGCAGCCGTACTCGAGGAGGGTTAAGGTTTGGGTACGAGCAGTACTTC. This encodes CASSRTRGGLRFGYEQYF. Based on the CDR3 plus reference TRBV14 and TRBJ2-7, the full variable domain is EAGVTQFPSHSVIEKGQTVTLRCDPISGHDNLYWYRRVMGKEIKFLLHFVKESKQDESGMPNNRFLAERTGGTYSTLKVQPAELEDSGVYFCASSRTRGGLRFGYEQYFGPGTRLTVT.

The V gene is TRBV27, the J gene TRBJ1-6; 7 bases map to TRBD1. CDR3 length: 15 residues. The V gene end was trimmed by 4 bases and the J gene end by 6 bases; junction bases not matched to a gene: 6. Germline CDR1 is MNHEY and CDR2 is SMNVEV (reference sequence). The CDR3: CASSSGQVINSPLHF. CDR3 nucleotides: TGTGCCAGCAGTTCCGGACAGGTTATTAATTCACCCCTCCACTTT.